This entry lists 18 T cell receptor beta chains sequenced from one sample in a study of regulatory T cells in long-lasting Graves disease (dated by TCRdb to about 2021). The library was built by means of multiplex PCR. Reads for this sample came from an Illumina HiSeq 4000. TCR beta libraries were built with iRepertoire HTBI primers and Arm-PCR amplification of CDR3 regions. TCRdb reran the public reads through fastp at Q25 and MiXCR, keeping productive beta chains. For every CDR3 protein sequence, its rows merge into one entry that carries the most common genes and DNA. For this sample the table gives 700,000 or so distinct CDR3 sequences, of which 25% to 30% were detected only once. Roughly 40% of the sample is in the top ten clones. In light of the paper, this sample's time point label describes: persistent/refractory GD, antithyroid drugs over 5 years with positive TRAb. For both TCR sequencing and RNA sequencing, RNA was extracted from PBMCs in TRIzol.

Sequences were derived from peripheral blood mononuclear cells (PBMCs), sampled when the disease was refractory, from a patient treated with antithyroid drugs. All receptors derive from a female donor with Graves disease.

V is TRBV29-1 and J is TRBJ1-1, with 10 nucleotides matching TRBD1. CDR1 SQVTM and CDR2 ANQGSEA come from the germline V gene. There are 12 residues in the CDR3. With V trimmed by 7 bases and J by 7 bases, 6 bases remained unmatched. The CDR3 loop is CSGLDRGREAFF. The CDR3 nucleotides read TGCAGCGGCCTTGACAGGGGGCGTGAAGCTTTCTTT.

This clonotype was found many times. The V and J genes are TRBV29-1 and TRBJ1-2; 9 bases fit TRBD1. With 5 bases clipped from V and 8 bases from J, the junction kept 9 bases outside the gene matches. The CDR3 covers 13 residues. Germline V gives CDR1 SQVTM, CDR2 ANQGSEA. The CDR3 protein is CSVPRGTGQGYTF. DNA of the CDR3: TGCAGCGTTCCGCGAGGGACAGGGCAAGGCTACACCTTC.

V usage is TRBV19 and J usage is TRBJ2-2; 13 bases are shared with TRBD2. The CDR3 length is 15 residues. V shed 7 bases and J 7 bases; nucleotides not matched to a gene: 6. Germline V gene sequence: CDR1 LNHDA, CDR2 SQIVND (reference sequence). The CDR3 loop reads CASIWTSGSGGELFF. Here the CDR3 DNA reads TGTGCCAGTATATGGACTAGCGGGAGCGGCGGGGAGCTGTTTTTT.

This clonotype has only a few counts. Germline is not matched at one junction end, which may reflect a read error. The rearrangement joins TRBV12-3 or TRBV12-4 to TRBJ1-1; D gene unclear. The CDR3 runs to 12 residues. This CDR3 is CASSLDVSEAFF. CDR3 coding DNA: TGTGCCAGCAGTTTAGATGTGTCTGAGGCTTTCTTT.

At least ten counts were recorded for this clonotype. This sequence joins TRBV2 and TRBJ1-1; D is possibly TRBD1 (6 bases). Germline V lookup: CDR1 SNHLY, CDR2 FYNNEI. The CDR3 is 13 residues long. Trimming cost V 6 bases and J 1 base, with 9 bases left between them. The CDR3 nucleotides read TGTGCCAGCAGGGACAGCCCGAACACTGAAGCTTTCTTT. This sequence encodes CASRDSPNTEAFF.

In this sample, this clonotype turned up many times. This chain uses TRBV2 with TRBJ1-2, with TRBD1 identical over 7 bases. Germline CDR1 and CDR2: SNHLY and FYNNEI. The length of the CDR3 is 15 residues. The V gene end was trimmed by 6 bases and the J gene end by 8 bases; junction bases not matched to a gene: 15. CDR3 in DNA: TGTGCCAGCAGGCGAAACCCCGGGACAGAAGAAGGCTACACCTTC. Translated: CASRRNPGTEEGYTF.

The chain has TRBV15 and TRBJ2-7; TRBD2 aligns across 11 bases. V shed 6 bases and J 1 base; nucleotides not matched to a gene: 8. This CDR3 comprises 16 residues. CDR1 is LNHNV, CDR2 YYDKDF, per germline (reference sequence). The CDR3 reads CATSRLAGGRSYEQYF. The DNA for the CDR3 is TGTGCCACCAGTAGGCTAGCGGGAGGAAGATCCTACGAGCAGTACTTC.

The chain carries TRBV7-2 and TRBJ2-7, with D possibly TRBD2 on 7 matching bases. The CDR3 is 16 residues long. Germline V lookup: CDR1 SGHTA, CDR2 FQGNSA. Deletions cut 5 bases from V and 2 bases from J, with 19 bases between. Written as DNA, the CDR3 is TGTGCCAGCAGCCTAGGGGGGGCAGGGACTCCCTACGAGCAGTACTTC. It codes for CASSLGGAGTPYEQYF.

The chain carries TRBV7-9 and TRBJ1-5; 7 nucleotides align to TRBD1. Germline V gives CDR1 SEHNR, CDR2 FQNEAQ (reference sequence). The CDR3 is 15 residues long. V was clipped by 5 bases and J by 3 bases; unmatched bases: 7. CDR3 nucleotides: TGTGCCAGCAGCCCCGCGACAGGGTACAATCAGCCCCAGCATTTT. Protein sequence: CASSPATGYNQPQHF.

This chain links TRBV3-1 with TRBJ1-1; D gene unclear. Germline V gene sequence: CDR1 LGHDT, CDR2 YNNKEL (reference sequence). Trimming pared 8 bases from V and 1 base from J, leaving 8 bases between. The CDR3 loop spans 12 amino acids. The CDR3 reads CASAAGNTEAFF. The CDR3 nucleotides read TGTGCCAGCGCAGCGGGGAACACTGAAGCTTTCTTT.

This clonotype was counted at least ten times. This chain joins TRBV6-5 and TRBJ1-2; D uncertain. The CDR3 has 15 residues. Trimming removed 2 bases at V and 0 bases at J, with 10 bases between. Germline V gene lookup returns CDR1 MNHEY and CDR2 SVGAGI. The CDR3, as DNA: TGTGCCAGCAGTTACGCAGATGGTACTAACTATGGCTACACCTTC. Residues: CASSYADGTNYGYTF.

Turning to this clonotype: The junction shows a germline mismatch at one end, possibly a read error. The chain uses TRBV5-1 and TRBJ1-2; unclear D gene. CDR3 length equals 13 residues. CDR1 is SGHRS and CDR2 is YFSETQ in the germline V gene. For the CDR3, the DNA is TGCGCCAGCAGCCGGGAGGAGGCCATCCATACCGACTTC. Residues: CASSREEAIHTDF.

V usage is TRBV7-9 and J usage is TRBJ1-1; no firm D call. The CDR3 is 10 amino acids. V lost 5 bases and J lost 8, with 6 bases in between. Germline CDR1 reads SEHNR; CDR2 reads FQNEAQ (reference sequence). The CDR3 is CASSPWEAFF. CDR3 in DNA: TGTGCCAGCAGCCCTTGGGAAGCTTTCTTT.

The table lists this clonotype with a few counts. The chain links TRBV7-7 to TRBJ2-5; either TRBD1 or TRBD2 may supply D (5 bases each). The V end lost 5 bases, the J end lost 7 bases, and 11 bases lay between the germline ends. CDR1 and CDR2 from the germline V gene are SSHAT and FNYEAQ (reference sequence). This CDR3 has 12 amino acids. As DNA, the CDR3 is TGTGCCAGCAGCGTCAGGGCGGGGACCCAGTACTTC. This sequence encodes CASSVRAGTQYF.

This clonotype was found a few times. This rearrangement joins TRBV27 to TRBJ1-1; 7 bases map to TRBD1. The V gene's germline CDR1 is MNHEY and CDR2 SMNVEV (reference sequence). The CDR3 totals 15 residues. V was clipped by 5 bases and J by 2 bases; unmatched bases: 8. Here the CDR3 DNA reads TGTGCCAGCAGTGCCCAGGGGGGCGAAAACACTGAAGCTTTCTTT. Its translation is CASSAQGGENTEAFF.

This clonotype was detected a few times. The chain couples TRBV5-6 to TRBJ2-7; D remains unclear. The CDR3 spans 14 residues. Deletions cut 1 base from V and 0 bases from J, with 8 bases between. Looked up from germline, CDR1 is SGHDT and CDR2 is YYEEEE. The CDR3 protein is CASSLKPASYEQYF. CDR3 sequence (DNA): TGTGCCAGCAGCTTGAAGCCGGCCTCCTACGAGCAGTACTTC.

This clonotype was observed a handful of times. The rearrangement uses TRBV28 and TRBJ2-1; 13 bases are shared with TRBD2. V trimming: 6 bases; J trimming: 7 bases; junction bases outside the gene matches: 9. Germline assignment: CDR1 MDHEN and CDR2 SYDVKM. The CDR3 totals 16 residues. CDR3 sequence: CASSPPGTSGTNEQFF. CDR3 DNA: TGTGCCAGCAGCCCTCCCGGGACTAGCGGGACAAATGAGCAGTTCTTC.

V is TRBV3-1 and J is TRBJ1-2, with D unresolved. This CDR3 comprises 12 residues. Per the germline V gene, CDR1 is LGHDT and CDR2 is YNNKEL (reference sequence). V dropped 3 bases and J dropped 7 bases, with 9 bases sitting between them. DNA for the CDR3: TGTGCCAGCAGCCAGACCCTGGGTGGCTACACCTTC. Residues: CASSQTLGGYTF.